The entry below gives a single TCR beta chain sequence along with its context. Its antigen remains unidentified. The data derive from a study of T cell responses to AZD1222 COVID-19 vaccine. Broader study findings: Nearly half of spike-specific TCRs reportedly target variant regions that are unmutated in the B.1.351 and B.1.1.7 variants. Clonal diversity was possibly underestimated; the donors were predominantly white British and more often female.

Germline V gives CDR1 MDHEN, CDR2 SYDVKM. V lost 5 bases to trimming and J lost 8 bases, with 12 bases between them. This CDR3 region has 12 residues. Assay: immunoSEQ multiplex PCR; the TCRdb copy retains only in-frame clones and omits some. Here the sample spans over 150,000 clones, roughly 92% being singletons. The source is an adult in good health. The V call is TRBV28, the J call TRBJ1-1; D call uncertain. The specimen comprised peripheral blood, sampled on day 0 of AZD1222 vaccination. This chain's CDR3 is CASSPATLEAFF. The CDR3 DNA is TGTGCCAGCAGTCCAGCGACGCTGGAAGCTTTCTTT.